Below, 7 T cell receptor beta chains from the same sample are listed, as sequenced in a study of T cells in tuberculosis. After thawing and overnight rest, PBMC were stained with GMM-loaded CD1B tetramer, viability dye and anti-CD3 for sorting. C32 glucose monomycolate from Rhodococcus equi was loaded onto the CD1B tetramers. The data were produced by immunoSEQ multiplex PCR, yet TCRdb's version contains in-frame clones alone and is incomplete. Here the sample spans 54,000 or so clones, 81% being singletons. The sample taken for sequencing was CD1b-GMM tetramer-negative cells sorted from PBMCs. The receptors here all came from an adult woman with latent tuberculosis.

DNA of the CDR3: TGTGCCAGCAGCTTAGTATCCAGCACAGATACGCAGTATTTT. Its translation: CASSLVSSTDTQYF. The chain employs TRBV7-9 and TRBJ2-3, with D unresolved. Trimming took off 1 base at V and 0 bases at J, with 5 bases between the two ends. From germline, CDR1 is SEHNR and CDR2 FQNEAQ (reference sequence). This CDR3 spans 14 amino acids.

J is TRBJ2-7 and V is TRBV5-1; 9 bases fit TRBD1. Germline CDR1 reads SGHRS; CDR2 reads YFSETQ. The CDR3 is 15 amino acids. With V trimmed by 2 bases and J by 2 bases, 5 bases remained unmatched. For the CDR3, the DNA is TGCGCCAGCAGCTTAGCCGGGACAGGGCCCTACGAGCAGTACTTC. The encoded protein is CASSLAGTGPYEQYF. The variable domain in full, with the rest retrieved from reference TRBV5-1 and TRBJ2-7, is KAGVTQTPRYLIKTRGQQVTLSCSPISGHRSVSWYQQTPGQGLQFLFEYFSETQRNKGNFPGRFSGRQFSNSRSEMNVSTLELGDSALYLCASSLAGTGPYEQYFGPGTRLTVT.

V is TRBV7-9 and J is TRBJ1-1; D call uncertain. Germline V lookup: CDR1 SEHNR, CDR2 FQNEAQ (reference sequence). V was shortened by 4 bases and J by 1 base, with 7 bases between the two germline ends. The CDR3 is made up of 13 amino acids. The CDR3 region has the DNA TGTGCCAGCAGCTCGACTGGGAACACTGAAGCTTTCTTT. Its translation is CASSSTGNTEAFF.

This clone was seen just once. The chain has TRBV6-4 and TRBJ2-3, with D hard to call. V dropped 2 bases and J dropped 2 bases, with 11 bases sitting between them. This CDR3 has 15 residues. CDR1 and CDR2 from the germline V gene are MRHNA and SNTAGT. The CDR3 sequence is CASSDQTGNTDTQYF. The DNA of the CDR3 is TGTGCCAGCAGTGACCAGACTGGAAACACAGATACGCAGTATTTT.

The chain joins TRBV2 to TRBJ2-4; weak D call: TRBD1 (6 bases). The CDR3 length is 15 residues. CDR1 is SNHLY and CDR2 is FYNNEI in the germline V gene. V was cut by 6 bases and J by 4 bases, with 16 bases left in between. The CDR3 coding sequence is TGTGCCAGCAGCATTACAGGGTTAGGGAAAAACATTCAGTACTTC. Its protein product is CASSITGLGKNIQYF.

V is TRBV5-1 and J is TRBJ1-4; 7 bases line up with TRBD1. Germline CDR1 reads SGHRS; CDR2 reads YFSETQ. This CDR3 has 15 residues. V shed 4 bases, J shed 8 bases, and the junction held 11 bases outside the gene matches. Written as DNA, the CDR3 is TGCGCCAGCAGCACCGCAGGACAGGACAGGGAAAAACTGTTTTTT. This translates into CASSTAGQDREKLFF.

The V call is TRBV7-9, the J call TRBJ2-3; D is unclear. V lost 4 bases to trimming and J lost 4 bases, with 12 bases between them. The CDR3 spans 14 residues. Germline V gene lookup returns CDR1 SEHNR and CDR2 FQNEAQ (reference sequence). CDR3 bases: TGTGCCAGCAGCTCGCTAGGCAGCGCAGATACGCAGTATTTT. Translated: CASSSLGSADTQYF.